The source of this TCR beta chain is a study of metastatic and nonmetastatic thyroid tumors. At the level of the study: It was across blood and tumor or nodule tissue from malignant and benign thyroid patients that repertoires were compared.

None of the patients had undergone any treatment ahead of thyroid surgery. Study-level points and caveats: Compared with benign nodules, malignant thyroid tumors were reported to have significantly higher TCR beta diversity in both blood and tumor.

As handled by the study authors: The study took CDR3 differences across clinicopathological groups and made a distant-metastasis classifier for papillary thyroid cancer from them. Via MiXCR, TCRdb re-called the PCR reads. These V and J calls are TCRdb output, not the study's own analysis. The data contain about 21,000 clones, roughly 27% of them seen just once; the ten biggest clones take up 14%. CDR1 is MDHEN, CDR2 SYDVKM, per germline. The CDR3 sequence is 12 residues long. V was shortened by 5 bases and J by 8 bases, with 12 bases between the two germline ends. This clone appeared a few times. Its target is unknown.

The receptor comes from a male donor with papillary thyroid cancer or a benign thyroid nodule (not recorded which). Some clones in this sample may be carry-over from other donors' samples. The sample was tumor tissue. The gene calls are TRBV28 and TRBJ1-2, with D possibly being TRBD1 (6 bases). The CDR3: CASSVRQDGYTF. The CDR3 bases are TGTGCCAGCAGTGTAAGACAGGACGGCTACACCTTC.